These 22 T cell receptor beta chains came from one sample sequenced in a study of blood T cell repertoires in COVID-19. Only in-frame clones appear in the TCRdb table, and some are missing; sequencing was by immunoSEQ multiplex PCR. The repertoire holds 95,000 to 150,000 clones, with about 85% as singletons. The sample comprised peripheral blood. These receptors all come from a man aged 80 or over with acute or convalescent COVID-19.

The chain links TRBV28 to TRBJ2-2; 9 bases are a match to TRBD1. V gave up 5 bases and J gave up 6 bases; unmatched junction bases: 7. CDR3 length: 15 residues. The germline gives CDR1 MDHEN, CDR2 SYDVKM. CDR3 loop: CASSPRDRVAGELFF. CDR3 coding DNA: TGTGCCAGCAGTCCGAGGGACAGGGTTGCCGGGGAGCTGTTTTTT.

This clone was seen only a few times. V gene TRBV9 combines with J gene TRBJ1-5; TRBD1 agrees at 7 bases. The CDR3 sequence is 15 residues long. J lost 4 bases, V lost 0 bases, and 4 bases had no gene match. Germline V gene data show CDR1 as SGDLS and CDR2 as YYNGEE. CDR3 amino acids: CASSVGAGGNQPQHF. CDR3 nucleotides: TGTGCCAGCAGCGTAGGGGCAGGGGGAAATCAGCCCCAGCATTTT. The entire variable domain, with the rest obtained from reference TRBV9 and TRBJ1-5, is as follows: DSGVTQTPKHLITATGQRVTLRCSPRSGDLSVYWYQQSLDQGLQFLIQYYNGEERAKGNILERFSAQQFPDLHSELNLSSLELGDSALYFCASSVGAGGNQPQHFGDGTRLSIL.

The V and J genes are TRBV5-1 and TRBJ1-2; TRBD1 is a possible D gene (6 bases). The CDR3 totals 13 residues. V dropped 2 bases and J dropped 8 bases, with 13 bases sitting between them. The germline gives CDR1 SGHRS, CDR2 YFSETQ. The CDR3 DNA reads TGCGCCAGCAGCTTACAGGGAGTTGACGGCTACACCTTC. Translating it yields CASSLQGVDGYTF.

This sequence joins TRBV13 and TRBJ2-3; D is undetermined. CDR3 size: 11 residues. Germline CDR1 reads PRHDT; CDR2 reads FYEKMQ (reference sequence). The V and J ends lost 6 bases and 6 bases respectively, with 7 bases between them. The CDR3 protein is CASSWQDTQYF. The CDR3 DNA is TGTGCCAGCAGTTGGCAGGATACGCAGTATTTT.

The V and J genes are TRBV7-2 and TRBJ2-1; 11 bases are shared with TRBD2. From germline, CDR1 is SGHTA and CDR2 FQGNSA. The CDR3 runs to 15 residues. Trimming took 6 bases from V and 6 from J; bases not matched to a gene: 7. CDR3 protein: CASRLGLAGGNEQFF. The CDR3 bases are TGTGCCAGCAGACTAGGACTAGCGGGCGGCAATGAGCAGTTCTTC.

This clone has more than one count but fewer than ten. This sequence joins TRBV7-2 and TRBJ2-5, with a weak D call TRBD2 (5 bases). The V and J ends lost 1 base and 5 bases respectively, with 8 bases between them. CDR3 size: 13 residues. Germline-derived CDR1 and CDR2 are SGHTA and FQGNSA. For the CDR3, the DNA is TGTGCCAGCAGCTTAGGGCAGCGGGAGACCCAGTACTTC. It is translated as CASSLGQRETQYF.

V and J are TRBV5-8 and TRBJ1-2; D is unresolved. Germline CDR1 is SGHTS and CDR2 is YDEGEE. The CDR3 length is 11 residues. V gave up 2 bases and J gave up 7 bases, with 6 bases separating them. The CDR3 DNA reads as TGTGCCAGCAGCTTCCGTCGTGGCTACACCTTC. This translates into CASSFRRGYTF.

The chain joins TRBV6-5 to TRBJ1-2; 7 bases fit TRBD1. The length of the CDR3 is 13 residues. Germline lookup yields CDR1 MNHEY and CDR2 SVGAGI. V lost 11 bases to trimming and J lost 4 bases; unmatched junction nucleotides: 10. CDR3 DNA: TGTGCCCTGGCCAGGGGGTCAATCTATGGCTACACCTTC. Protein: CALARGSIYGYTF.

The CDR3 loop is CASSLFAGNTEAFF. DNA of the CDR3: TGTGCCAGCAGCCTCTTTGCAGGGAACACTGAAGCTTTCTTT. The chain recombines TRBV5-6 with TRBJ1-1; D is ambiguous. The germline V and J ends were trimmed by 4 bases and 1 base, with 11 bases remaining between them. The CDR3 covers 14 residues. Germline assignment: CDR1 SGHDT and CDR2 YYEEEE.

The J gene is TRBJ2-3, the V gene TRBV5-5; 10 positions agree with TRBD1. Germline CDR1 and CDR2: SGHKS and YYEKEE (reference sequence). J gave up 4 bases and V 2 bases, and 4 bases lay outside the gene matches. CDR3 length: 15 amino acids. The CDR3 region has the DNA TGTGCCAGCAGCTTAGGGGACAGGGGCTCAGATACGCAGTATTTT. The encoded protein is CASSLGDRGSDTQYF.

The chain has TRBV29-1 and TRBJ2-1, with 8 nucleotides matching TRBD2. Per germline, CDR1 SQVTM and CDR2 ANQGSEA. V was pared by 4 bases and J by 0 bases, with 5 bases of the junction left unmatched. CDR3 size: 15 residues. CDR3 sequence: CSVATTSGSYNEQFF. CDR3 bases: TGCAGCGTTGCGACTACTAGCGGCTCCTACAATGAGCAGTTCTTC.

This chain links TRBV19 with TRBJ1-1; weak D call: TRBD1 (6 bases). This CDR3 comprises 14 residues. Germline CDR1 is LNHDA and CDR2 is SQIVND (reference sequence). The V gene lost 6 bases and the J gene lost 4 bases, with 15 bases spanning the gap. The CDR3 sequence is CASRDTGKSTEAFF. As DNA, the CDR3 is TGTGCCAGTAGAGATACAGGGAAGAGCACTGAAGCTTTCTTT.

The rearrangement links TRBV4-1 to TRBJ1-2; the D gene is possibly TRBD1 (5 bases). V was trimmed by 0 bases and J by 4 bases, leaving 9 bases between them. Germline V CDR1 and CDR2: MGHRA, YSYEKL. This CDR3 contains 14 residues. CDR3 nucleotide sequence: TGCGCCAGCAGCCAAGATCAGGGTATCTATGGCTACACCTTC. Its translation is CASSQDQGIYGYTF.

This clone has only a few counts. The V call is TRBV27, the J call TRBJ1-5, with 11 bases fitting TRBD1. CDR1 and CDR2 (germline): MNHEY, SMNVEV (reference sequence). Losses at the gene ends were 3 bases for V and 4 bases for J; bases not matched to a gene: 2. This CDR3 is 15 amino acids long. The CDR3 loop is CASSFGTGGNQPQHF. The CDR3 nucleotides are TGTGCCAGCAGTTTCGGGACAGGGGGGAATCAGCCCCAGCATTTT.

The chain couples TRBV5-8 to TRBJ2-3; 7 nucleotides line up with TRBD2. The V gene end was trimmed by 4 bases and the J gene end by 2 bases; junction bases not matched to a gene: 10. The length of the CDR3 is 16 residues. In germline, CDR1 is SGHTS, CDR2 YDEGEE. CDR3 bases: TGTGCCAGCAGCCGCAAGGAGCGGGGTTACACAGATACGCAGTATTTT. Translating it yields CASSRKERGYTDTQYF.

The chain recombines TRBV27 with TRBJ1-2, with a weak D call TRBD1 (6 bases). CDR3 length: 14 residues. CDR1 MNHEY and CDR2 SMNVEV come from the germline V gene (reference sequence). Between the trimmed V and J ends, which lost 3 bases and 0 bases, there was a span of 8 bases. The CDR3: CASSFGQPNYGYTF. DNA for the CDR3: TGTGCCAGCAGTTTCGGACAGCCTAACTATGGCTACACCTTC.

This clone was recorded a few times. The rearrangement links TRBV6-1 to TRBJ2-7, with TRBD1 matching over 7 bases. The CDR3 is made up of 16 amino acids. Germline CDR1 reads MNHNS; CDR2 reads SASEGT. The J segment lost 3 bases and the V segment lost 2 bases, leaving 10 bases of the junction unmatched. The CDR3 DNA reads TGTGCCAGCAGTGAAATGGTCTCGACAGGGAACTACGAGCAGTACTTC. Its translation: CASSEMVSTGNYEQYF.

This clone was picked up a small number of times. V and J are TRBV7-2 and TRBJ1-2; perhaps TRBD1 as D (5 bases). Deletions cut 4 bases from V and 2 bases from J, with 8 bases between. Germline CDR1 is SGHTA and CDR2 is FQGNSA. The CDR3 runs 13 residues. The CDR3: CASSSEGNYGYTF. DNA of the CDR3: TGTGCCAGCAGCTCGGAGGGGAACTATGGCTACACCTTC.

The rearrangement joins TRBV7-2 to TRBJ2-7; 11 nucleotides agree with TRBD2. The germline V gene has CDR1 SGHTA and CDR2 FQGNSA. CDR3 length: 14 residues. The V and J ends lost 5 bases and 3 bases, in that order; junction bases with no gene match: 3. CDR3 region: CASSPGLAVYEQYF. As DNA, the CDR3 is TGTGCCAGCAGCCCGGGACTAGCGGTCTACGAGCAGTACTTC.

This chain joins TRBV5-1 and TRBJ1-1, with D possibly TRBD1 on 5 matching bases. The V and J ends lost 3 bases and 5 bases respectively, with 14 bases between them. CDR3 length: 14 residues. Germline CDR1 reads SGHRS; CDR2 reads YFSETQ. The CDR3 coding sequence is TGCGCCAGCAGCTCACAGGATCGGTGGACTGAAGCTTTCTTT. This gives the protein CASSSQDRWTEAFF.

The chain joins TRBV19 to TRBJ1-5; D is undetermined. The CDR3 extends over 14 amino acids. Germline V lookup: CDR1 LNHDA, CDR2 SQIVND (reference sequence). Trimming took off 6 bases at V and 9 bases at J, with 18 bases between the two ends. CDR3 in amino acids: CASSPPRFQGPQHF. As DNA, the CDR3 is TGTGCCAGTAGCCCGCCCAGGTTTCAAGGGCCCCAGCATTTT.

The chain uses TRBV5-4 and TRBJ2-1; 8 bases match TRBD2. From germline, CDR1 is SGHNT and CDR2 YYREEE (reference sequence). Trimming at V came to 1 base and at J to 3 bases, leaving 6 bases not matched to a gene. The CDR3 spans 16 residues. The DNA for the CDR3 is TGTGCCAGCAGCTTGCAAACTAGCGGATTCTACAATGAGCAGTTCTTC. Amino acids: CASSLQTSGFYNEQFF. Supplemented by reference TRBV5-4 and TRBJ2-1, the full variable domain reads ETGVTQSPTHLIKTRGQQVTLRCSSQSGHNTVSWYQQALGQGPQFIFQYYREEENGRGNFPPRFSGLQFPNYSSELNVNALELDDSALYLCASSLQTSGFYNEQFFGPGTRLTVL.